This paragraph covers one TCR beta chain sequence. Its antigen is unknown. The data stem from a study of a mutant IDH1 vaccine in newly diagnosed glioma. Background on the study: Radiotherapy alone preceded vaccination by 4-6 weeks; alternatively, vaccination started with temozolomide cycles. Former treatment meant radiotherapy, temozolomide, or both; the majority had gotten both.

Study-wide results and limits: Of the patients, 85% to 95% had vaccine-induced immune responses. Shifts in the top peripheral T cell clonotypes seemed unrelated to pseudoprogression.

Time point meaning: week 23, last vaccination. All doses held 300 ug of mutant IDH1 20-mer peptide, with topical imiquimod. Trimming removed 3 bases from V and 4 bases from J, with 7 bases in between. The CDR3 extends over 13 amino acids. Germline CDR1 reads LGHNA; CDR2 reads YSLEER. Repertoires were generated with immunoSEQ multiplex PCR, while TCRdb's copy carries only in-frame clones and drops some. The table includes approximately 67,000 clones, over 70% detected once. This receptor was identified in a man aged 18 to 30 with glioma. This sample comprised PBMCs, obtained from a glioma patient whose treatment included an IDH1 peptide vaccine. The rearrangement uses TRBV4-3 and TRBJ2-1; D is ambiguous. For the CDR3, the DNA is TGCGCCAGCAGCCAGGCTAGATACAATGAGCAGTTCTTC. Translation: CASSQARYNEQFF.